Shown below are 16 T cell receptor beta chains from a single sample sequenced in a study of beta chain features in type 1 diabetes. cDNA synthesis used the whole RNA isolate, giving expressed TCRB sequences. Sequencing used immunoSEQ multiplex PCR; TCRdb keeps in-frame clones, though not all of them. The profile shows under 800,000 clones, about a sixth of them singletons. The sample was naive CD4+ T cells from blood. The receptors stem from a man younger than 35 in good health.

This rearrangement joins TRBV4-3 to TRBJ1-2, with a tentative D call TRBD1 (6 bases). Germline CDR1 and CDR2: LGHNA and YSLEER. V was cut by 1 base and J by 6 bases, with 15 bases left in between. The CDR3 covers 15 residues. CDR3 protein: CASSQGQGFTDGYTF. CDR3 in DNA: TGCGCCAGCAGCCAAGGTCAGGGGTTTACGGATGGCTACACCTTC.

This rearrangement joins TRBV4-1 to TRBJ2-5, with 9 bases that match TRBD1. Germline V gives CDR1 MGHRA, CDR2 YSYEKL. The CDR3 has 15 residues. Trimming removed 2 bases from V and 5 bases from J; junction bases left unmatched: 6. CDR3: CASSQSTGGRETQYF. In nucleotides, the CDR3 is TGCGCCAGCAGCCAATCAACAGGGGGCCGGGAGACCCAGTACTTC.

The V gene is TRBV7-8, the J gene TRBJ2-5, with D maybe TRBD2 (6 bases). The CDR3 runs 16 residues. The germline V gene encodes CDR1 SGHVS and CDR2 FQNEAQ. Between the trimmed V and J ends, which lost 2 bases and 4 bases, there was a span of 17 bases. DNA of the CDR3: TGTGCCAGCAGCTTATCCAGGACGGGGGTCGGAGAGACCCAGTACTTC. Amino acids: CASSLSRTGVGETQYF.

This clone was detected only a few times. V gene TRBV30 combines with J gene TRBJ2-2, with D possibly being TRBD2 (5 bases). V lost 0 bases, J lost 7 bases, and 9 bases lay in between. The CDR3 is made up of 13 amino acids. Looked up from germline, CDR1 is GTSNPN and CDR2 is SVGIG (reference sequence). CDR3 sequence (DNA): TGTGCCTGGAGTGTACAAGAGGGCGGGGAGCTGTTTTTT. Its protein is CAWSVQEGGELFF. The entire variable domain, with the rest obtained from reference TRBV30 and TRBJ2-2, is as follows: SQTIHQWPATLVQPVGSPLSLECTVEGTSNPNLYWYRQAAGRGLQLLFYSVGIGQISSEVPQNLSASRPQDRQFILSSKKLLLSDSGFYLCAWSVQEGGELFFGEGSRLTVL.

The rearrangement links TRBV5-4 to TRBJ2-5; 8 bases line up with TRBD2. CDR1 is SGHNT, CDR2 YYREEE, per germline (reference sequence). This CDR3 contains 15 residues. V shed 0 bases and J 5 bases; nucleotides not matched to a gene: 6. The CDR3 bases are TGTGCCAGCAGCTTGGTGGATCGCGGGAGGGAGACCCAGTACTTC. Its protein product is CASSLVDRGRETQYF.

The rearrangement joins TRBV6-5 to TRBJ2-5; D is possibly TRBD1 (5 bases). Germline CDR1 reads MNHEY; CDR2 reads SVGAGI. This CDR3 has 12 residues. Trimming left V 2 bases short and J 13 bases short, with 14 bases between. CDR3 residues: CASSYQGRALYF. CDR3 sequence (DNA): TGTGCCAGCAGTTACCAGGGCCGGGCTCTGTACTTC.

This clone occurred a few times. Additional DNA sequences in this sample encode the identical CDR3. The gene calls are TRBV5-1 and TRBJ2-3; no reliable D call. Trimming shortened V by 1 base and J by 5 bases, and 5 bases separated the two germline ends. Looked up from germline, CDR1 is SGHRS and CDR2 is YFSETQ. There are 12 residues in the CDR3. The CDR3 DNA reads TGCGCCAGCAGCTTGCCAGGAGATACGCAGTATTTT. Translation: CASSLPGDTQYF.

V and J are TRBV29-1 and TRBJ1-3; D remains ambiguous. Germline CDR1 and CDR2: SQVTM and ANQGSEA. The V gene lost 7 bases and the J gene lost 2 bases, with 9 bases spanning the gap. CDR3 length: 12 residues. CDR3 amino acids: CSGLETGNTIYF. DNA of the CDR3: TGCAGCGGACTAGAGACTGGAAACACCATATATTTT.

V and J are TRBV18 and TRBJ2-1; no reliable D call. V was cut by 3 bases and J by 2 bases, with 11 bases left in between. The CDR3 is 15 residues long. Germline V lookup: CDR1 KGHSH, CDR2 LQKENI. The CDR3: CASSPQPGAYNEQFF. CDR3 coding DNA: TGTGCCAGCTCACCCCAGCCGGGCGCCTACAATGAGCAGTTCTTC.

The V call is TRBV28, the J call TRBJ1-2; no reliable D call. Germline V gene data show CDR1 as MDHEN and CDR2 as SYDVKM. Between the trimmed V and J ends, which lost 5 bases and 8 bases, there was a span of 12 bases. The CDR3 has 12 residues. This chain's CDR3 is CASSLLRSGYTF. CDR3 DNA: TGTGCCAGCAGTCTCTTGCGCAGCGGCTACACCTTC.

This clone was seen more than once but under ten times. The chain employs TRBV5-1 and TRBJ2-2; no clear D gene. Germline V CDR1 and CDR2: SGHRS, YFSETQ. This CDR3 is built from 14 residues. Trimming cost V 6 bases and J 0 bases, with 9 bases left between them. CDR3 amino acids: CASMIGTNTGELFF. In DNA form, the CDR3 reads TGCGCCAGCATGATAGGCACGAACACCGGGGAGCTGTTTTTT.

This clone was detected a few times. The CDR3 reads CASSPGTLTDTQYF. CDR3 nucleotide sequence: TGTGCCAGCAGCCCTGGGACTCTCACAGATACGCAGTATTTT. This chain uses TRBV5-4 with TRBJ2-3, with a weak D call TRBD2 (6 bases). Germline V lookup: CDR1 SGHNT, CDR2 YYREEE (reference sequence). The CDR3 has 14 amino acids. V lost 4 bases and J lost 2, with 11 bases in between.

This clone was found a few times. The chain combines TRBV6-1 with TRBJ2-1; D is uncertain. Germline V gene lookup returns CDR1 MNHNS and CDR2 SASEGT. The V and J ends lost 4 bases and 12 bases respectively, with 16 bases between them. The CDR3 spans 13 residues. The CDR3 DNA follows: TGTGCCAGCAGTGCGAACGGAGTACATTCGCAGTTCTTC. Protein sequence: CASSANGVHSQFF.

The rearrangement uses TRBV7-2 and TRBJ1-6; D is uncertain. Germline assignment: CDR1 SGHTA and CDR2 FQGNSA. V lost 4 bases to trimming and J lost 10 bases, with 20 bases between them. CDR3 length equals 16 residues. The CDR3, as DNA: TGTGCCAGCAGCTCCCTGACCCAGAGTAGGAGCTCACCCCTCCACTTT. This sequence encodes CASSSLTQSRSSPLHF.

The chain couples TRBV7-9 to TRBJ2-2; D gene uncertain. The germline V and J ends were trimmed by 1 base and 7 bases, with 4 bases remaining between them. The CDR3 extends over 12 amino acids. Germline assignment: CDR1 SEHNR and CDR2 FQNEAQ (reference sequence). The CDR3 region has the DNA TGTGCCAGCAGCTTAGAGGTCGGGGAGCTGTTTTTT. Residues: CASSLEVGELFF.

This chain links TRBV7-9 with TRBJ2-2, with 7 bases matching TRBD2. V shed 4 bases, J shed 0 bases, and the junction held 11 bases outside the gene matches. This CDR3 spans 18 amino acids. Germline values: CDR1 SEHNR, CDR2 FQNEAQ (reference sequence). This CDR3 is CASSSPPGSGANTGELFF. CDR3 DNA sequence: TGTGCCAGCAGCTCCCCCCCAGGAAGCGGGGCGAACACCGGGGAGCTGTTTTTT.